Reported below is one T cell receptor beta chain. The antigen is undetermined. The data stem from a study of cytomegalovirus exposure and HLA in healthy donors. The study, taken as a whole, reports: Later analysis identified several of the most significant clusters that appeared linked to common viral pathogens.

The CDR3 spans 15 residues. The PCR was carried out with 60 Vbeta primers and 13 Jbeta primers. Measured with immunoSEQ multiplex PCR; TCRdb has only the in-frame clones, and not every one. The table lists some 120,000 clones. The sample consisted of PBMCs. This TCR came from a man between 18 and 29 years old in good health and CMV-seronegative. The chain joins TRBV21-1 to TRBJ2-2; the D call TRBD1 from the table was never checked on the DNA. TRBV21-1 is a recognized pseudogene. CDR3 coding DNA: TGTGCCAGCAGCAAAGGGGCAGGGGATACCGGGGAGCTGTTTTTT. It codes for CASSKGAGDTGELFF.